This TCR beta chain originates from a study of cytomegalovirus exposure and HLA in healthy donors. TCRdb's table, derived via immunoSEQ multiplex PCR, lists solely in-frame clones and lacks some. The table shows about 68,000 clones, with approximately 91% occurring only once. This CDR3 comprises 16 residues. The V gene lost 3 bases and the J gene lost 2 bases, with 15 bases spanning the gap. Germline loops: CDR1 MGHRA, CDR2 YSYEKL. The chain recombines TRBV4-1 with TRBJ2-3; possible D gene TRBD2, 5 bases. This receptor was obtained from a man younger than 30 in good health and CMV-seronegative. Sequencing used PBMCs. The DNA for the CDR3 is TGCGCCAGCAGCCACCTGGACTTCGGCAACACAGATACGCAGTATTTT. Translation: CASSHLDFGNTDTQYF.